The source of this TCR beta chain is a study of blood T cell repertoires in COVID-19. The overall study: Acute-phase and convalescent COVID-19 samples originated in the United States, Italy and Spain. T cells, B-cell-depleted T cells, or PBMCs provided the cDNA or gDNA that served as material.

This clone came up once. This CDR3 contains 12 residues. The V end was cut by 6 bases, the J end by 3 bases, with 11 bases between. Germline CDR1 and CDR2: SQVTM and ANQGSEA. Source study methods: Researchers report that nucleated cell counts were estimated from reference gene primer amplification. Here immunoSEQ multiplex PCR was the method, and the copy in TCRdb shows in-frame clones only, minus some. That table furnishes V, J and clone size, whereas the DNA furnished D and trimming. The sample consists of roughly 150,000 clones, roughly 90% of them appearing once. The genes are TRBV29-1 and TRBJ1-2, with TRBD1 as a possible D gene (5 bases). Material for sequencing was peripheral blood. The source is a man in his 60s with acute or convalescent COVID-19. The CDR3 protein is CSVGGEDYGYTF. CDR3 sequence (DNA): TGCAGCGTGGGGGGGGAAGACTATGGCTACACCTTC.